A selection of T cell receptor beta chains follows, all from one sample in a study of PD-L1 blockade in urothelial cancer. TCRdb's copy holds only in-frame clones and misses some; the assay was immunoSEQ multiplex PCR. The sample carries 35,000 to 55,000 clones, more than 65% recorded once. Here the sequenced sample was PBMCs, taken around atezolizumab (anti-PD-L1) treatment. These TCRs come from a man in his 70s with urothelial cancer. Both conserved end residues are part of each CDR3. Fields, in order: V gene, J gene, clone size, CDR3 protein. Clone size appears in some rows only: once, few, many, or a class for an expanded clone.

V: TRBV7-2; J: TRBJ2-7; size: once; CDR3: CASSLGQVPYEQYF
V: TRBV11-2; J: TRBJ1-4; size: NA; CDR3: CASSLDLTITNEKLFF
V: TRBV5-8; J: TRBJ1-2; size: NA; CDR3: CASSFGQGVIGYTF
V: TRBV7-9; J: TRBJ2-5; size: NA; CDR3: CASGHQETQYF
V: TRBV25-1; J: TRBJ1-1; size: once; CDR3: CASSEITEPPAEAFF
V: TRBV7-2; J: TRBJ2-5; size: NA; CDR3: CASSTDSQETQYF
V: TRBV11-3; J: TRBJ2-2; size: NA; CDR3: CASSIQTGENTGELFF
V: TRBV4-3; J: TRBJ1-1; size: NA; CDR3: CASSTRRGSDTEAFF
V: TRBV11-2; J: TRBJ2-7; size: few; CDR3: CASSYPARDRVIEQYF
V: TRBV7-2; J: TRBJ2-3; size: NA; CDR3: CASRGLAESTDTQYF
V: TRBV19; J: TRBJ1-1; size: NA; CDR3: CASNQHTTGLRTEAFF
V: TRBV25-1; J: TRBJ2-7; size: NA; CDR3: CASSAQGYEQYF